Each of the 27 T cell receptor beta chains below was sequenced from the same sample in a study of cytomegalovirus exposure and HLA in healthy donors. Primers for the PCR totalled 60 Vbeta and 13 Jbeta. Libraries were prepared by immunoSEQ multiplex PCR; TCRdb keeps only in-frame clonotypes and omits some of them. The sample records under 150,000 clones, 60% to 80% being singletons. The sample consisted of PBMCs. These receptors all stem from an older woman in good health and CMV-seropositive.

This chain uses TRBV7-9 with TRBJ2-7; D is perhaps TRBD1 (5 bases). V lost 4 bases to trimming and J lost 3 bases, with 13 bases between them. The CDR3 extends over 14 amino acids. Germline V gives CDR1 SEHNR, CDR2 FQNEAQ (reference sequence). The CDR3 bases are TGTGCCAGCAGCTCACAGGTCAACTACTACGAGCAGTACTTC. This encodes CASSSQVNYYEQYF.

The chain has TRBV7-3 and TRBJ1-1; D unresolved. This CDR3 is 15 amino acids long. CDR1 and CDR2 (germline): SGHTA, FQGTGA. Trimming removed 5 bases from V and 1 base from J, with 14 bases in between. DNA of the CDR3: TGTGCCAGCAGCCTCGGGTCGCATCGGAACACTGAAGCTTTCTTT. Translating it yields CASSLGSHRNTEAFF.

With respect to this clone: One junction end disagrees with the germline gene, perhaps due to a read error. V is TRBV7-9 and J is TRBJ2-5; 7 bases agree with TRBD2. CDR3 size: 15 residues. Looked up from germline, CDR1 is SEHNR and CDR2 is FQNEAQ (reference sequence). The CDR3 spells CSSSLGGGRQETQYF. In nucleotides, the CDR3 is TGTTCCAGCAGCTTGGGCGGGGGTCGCCAAGAGACCCAGTACTTC. The complete variable domain, with remaining parts taken from reference TRBV7-9 and TRBJ2-5, reads DTGVSQNPRHKITKRGQNVTFRCDPISEHNRLYWYRQTLGQGPEFLTYFQNEAQLEKSRLLSDRFSAERPKGSFSTLEIQRTEQGDSAMYLCSSSLGGGRQETQYFGPGTRLLVL.

This clone turned up a few times. CDR3 region: CASSLPGKGGNQPQHF. Here the CDR3 DNA reads TGTGCCAGCTCACTTCCGGGCAAGGGGGGCAATCAGCCCCAGCATTTT. The gene calls are TRBV18 and TRBJ1-5, with D possibly matching TRBD1 (6 bases). Trimming took off 4 bases at V and 2 bases at J, with 15 bases between the two ends. CDR1 KGHSH and CDR2 LQKENI come from the germline V gene. The CDR3 runs to 16 residues.

The CDR3, as DNA: TGTGCCAGCAGAATCTTTAGTACCGGGGAGCTGTTTTTT. Protein sequence: CASRIFSTGELFF. This chain uses TRBV7-2 with TRBJ2-2; no definite D call. CDR3 length equals 13 residues. Germline lookup yields CDR1 SGHTA and CDR2 FQGNSA. The V end was cut by 6 bases, the J end by 5 bases, with 10 bases between.

The rearrangement joins TRBV28 to TRBJ2-7, with D perhaps matching TRBD2 (5 bases). CDR1 is MDHEN, CDR2 SYDVKM, per germline. There are 15 residues in the CDR3. The V end was cut by 8 bases, the J end by 0 bases, with 17 bases between. In nucleotides, the CDR3 is TGTGCCAGCCGGACGGGGTTCGAAAGCTCCTACGAGCAGTACTTC. Encoded protein: CASRTGFESSYEQYF.

The CDR3 sequence: CASTPRSRSTPQHF. The CDR3, as DNA: TGTGCCAGTACCCCAAGATCCCGCTCAACTCCCCAGCATTTT. The V call is TRBV19, the J call TRBJ1-5; no clear D gene. V was cut by 7 bases and J by 10 bases, with 20 bases left in between. Germline CDR1 and CDR2: LNHDA and SQIVND (reference sequence). The CDR3 loop spans 14 amino acids.

The rearrangement joins TRBV6-1 to TRBJ2-7; TRBD2 might be the D (5 bases). Germline values: CDR1 MNHNS, CDR2 SASEGT. Trimming cost V 2 bases and J 3 bases, with 8 bases left between them. This CDR3 has 13 amino acids. The CDR3 loop is CASSEFGDYEQYF. The CDR3 nucleotides read TGTGCCAGCAGTGAATTCGGGGACTACGAGCAGTACTTC.

As for this clone: A read error may account for a junction end that differs from germline. Different DNA sequences within this sample yield the same CDR3. The chain employs TRBV7-3 and TRBJ2-2, with TRBD2 as a possible D gene (5 bases). This CDR3 has 13 amino acids. The V gene's germline CDR1 is SGHTA and CDR2 FQGTGA. CDR3 in DNA: TGTGCCAGCAGCCCTCCGGGCACCGGGGAGCTGTTCTTT. Its translation is CASSPPGTGELFF.

V gene TRBV5-1 combines with J gene TRBJ2-3, with D tentatively TRBD2 (6 bases). In germline, CDR1 is SGHRS, CDR2 YFSETQ. V was trimmed by 5 bases and J by 6 bases, leaving 16 bases between them. This CDR3 has 14 residues. CDR3 nucleotide sequence: TGCGCCAGCAGTAGAGGGGAGGTTGTTGATACGCAGTATTTT. Translating it yields CASSRGEVVDTQYF.

The chain carries TRBV5-8 and TRBJ2-7; D may be TRBD1 (6 bases). The CDR3 contains 13 residues. Trimming removed 2 bases from V and 3 bases from J, with 9 bases in between. Germline V CDR1 and CDR2: SGHTS, YDEGEE. This CDR3 reads CASSLSQGYEQYF. The CDR3 DNA reads as TGTGCCAGCAGCTTATCACAGGGCTACGAGCAGTACTTC.

This chain links TRBV28 with TRBJ2-7; D perhaps matches TRBD1 (6 bases). The CDR3 length is 13 residues. V lost 6 bases to trimming and J lost 4 bases, with 13 bases between them. The germline CDR1 and CDR2 sequences are MDHEN and SYDVKM. The CDR3 region is CASSTPDSYEQYF. The CDR3 coding sequence is TGTGCCAGCAGCACCCCGGACAGTTACGAGCAGTACTTC. Drawing the rest from reference TRBV28 and TRBJ2-7, the complete variable domain is DVKVTQSSRYLVKRTGEKVFLECVQDMDHENMFWYRQDPGLGLRLIYFSYDVKMKEKGDIPEGYSVSREKKERFSLILESASTNQTSMYLCASSTPDSYEQYFGPGTRLTVT.

This clone was found a few times. The CDR3 nucleotides are TGCAGCGTTGATGGCGGCGGCACCTACGAGCAGTACTTC. As protein: CSVDGGGTYEQYF. This chain connects TRBV29-1 to TRBJ2-7, with D uncertain. The CDR3 is 13 amino acids. V lost 3 bases to trimming and J lost 2 bases, with 11 bases between them. CDR1 is SQVTM and CDR2 is ANQGSEA in the germline V gene.

The chain has TRBV15 and TRBJ2-7; TRBD1 is a possible D gene (6 bases). The CDR3 extends over 16 amino acids. Trimming left V 0 bases short and J 1 base short, with 13 bases between. The germline V gene has CDR1 LNHNV and CDR2 YYDKDF (reference sequence). The CDR3 here is CATSRDRQALSYEQYF. DNA for the CDR3: TGTGCCACCAGCAGAGATCGACAGGCGCTATCCTACGAGCAGTACTTC.

This clone was seen only a few times. The DNA of the CDR3 is TGCAGCGTTGATGTAGCGGGGGGGCCGGGTGAGCAGTTCTTC. This gives the protein CSVDVAGGPGEQFF. The rearrangement links TRBV29-1 to TRBJ2-1; 11 positions agree with TRBD2. This CDR3 has 14 amino acids. Germline loops: CDR1 SQVTM, CDR2 ANQGSEA. With V trimmed by 3 bases and J by 9 bases, 7 bases remained unmatched.

The gene calls are TRBV10-3 and TRBJ1-5, with TRBD1 identical over 9 bases. The V and J ends lost 6 bases and 6 bases, in that order; junction bases with no gene match: 6. The CDR3 runs to 14 residues. Germline V CDR1 and CDR2: ENHRY, SYGVKD. CDR3 region: CAISGTGWGQPQHF. For the CDR3, the DNA is TGTGCCATCAGCGGGACAGGGTGGGGTCAGCCCCAGCATTTT.

J is TRBJ2-5 and V is TRBV7-2, with 11 bases fitting TRBD2. Germline CDR1 and CDR2: SGHTA and FQGNSA. The CDR3 extends over 18 amino acids. V lost 0 bases and J lost 5; bases outside the gene matches: 11. The CDR3 nucleotides read TGTGCCAGCAGCTTAGCACGGGGTCTAGCGGGGGGCTCGGAGACCCAGTACTTC. It translates to CASSLARGLAGGSETQYF. Using reference TRBV7-2 and TRBJ2-5 for the parts outside the CDR3, the full variable domain is GAGVSQSPSNKVTEKGKDVELRCDPISGHTALYWYRQSLGQGLEFLIYFQGNSAPDKSGLPSDRFSAERTGGSVSTLTIQRTQQEDSAVYLCASSLARGLAGGSETQYFGPGTRLLVL.

A single count supports this clone. The gene calls are TRBV11-2 and TRBJ2-7, with TRBD2 as a possible D gene (7 bases). CDR3 length equals 17 residues. V was shortened by 5 bases and J by 7 bases, with 27 bases between the two germline ends. Germline assignment: CDR1 SGHAT and CDR2 FQNNGV. The CDR3 coding sequence is TGTGCCAGCAGCCCCGGGGGCGGCGGGGGCCCCTTAGGTGAGCAGTACTTC. Translation gives CASSPGGGGGPLGEQYF.

The genes are TRBV9 and TRBJ2-5, with D possibly being TRBD2 (5 bases). Germline CDR1 and CDR2: SGDLS and YYNGEE. The CDR3 is made up of 14 amino acids. Trimming stripped 9 bases from V and 1 base from J, with 16 bases between. The CDR3 spells CATAEGVGQETQYF. The DNA of the CDR3 is TGTGCCACTGCAGAGGGAGTCGGCCAAGAGACCCAGTACTTC.

As DNA, the CDR3 is TGTGCCAGCAGCCTTGACAGGTTATACGAGCAGTACTTC. Residues: CASSLDRLYEQYF. This chain joins TRBV2 and TRBJ2-7; D is perhaps TRBD1 (6 bases). Germline assignment: CDR1 SNHLY and CDR2 FYNNEI. The CDR3 covers 13 residues. V was cut by 6 bases and J by 4 bases, with 13 bases left in between. Based on the CDR3 plus reference TRBV2 and TRBJ2-7, the full variable domain is EPEVTQTPSHQVTQMGQEVILRCVPISNHLYFYWYRQILGQKVEFLVSFYNNEISEKSEIFDDQFSVERPDGSNFTLKIRSTKLEDSAMYFCASSLDRLYEQYFGPGTRLTVT.

V is TRBV6-5 and J is TRBJ2-7, with a possible D match to TRBD2 (5 bases). CDR3 length: 13 amino acids. Per the germline V gene, CDR1 is MNHEY and CDR2 is SVGAGI. Trimming pared 2 bases from V and 2 bases from J, leaving 7 bases between. This chain's CDR3 is CASSYRGTYEQYF. CDR3 nucleotide sequence: TGTGCCAGCAGTTACCGGGGAACCTACGAGCAGTACTTC.

The chain has TRBV27 and TRBJ1-2; a weak D match, TRBD1 (5 bases). Looked up from germline, CDR1 is MNHEY and CDR2 is SMNVEV (reference sequence). This CDR3 spans 18 amino acids. V lost 7 bases and J lost 7, with 31 bases in between. Here the CDR3 reads CASMSRAKREAGTGGYTF. The DNA of the CDR3 is TGTGCCAGCATGTCACGGGCAAAAAGGGAGGCTGGGACGGGTGGCTACACCTTC.

The chain uses TRBV6-4 and TRBJ1-6; 7 bases line up with TRBD1. In germline, CDR1 is MRHNA, CDR2 SNTAGT. The CDR3 length is 16 residues. The ends lost 0 bases at V and 4 bases at J; junction bases unmatched: 3. The CDR3: CASSDSAGGYNSPLHF. The CDR3 DNA sequence: TGTGCCAGCAGTGACTCGGCAGGGGGTTATAATTCACCCCTCCACTTT.

The chain recombines TRBV19 with TRBJ1-2; the match to TRBD1 covers 7 bases. J was trimmed by 4 bases and V by 3 bases; bases with no gene match: 8. The germline CDR1 and CDR2 sequences are LNHDA and SQIVND (reference sequence). This CDR3 is built from 15 residues. The CDR3 reads CASSIQGGRFYGYTF. The CDR3 region has the DNA TGTGCCAGTAGTATTCAGGGGGGACGTTTCTATGGCTACACCTTC.

The V gene is TRBV4-1, the J gene TRBJ2-1; D possibly corresponds to TRBD2 (5 bases). V lost 1 base to trimming and J lost 2 bases, with 9 bases between them. CDR3 length: 15 residues. Germline V gene sequence: CDR1 MGHRA, CDR2 YSYEKL. The CDR3 loop is CASSQGSGTYNEQFF. The CDR3 DNA reads TGCGCCAGCAGCCAAGGGTCGGGGACCTACAATGAGCAGTTCTTC.

The chain links TRBV4-1 to TRBJ2-2; possible D gene TRBD2, 6 bases. This CDR3 has 15 amino acids. Germline CDR1 is MGHRA and CDR2 is YSYEKL. Trimming pared 4 bases from V and 0 bases from J, leaving 9 bases between. CDR3 in amino acids: CASSPREPNTGELFF. In DNA, the CDR3 is TGCGCCAGCAGCCCCCGGGAGCCGAACACCGGGGAGCTGTTTTTT.

The chain uses TRBV11-1 and TRBJ2-7; D is uncertain. Trimming took 1 base from V and 3 from J, leaving 4 bases between them. CDR3 length: 12 amino acids. Germline CDR1 SGHAT, CDR2 FQDESV (reference sequence). The CDR3: CASSLESYEQYF. The CDR3 DNA reads as TGTGCCAGCAGCTTAGAGAGCTACGAGCAGTACTTC.